This T cell receptor (beta chain) was captured in a study of CD8 T cells in ankylosing spondylitis. Study results and caveats: The authors found the disease-linked clones to be CD8+ and relatively rare in peripheral blood.

A remark on this clonotype: The antigen remains unidentified.

For TCR beta, libraries came from quantitative 5'-RACE with molecular barcodes. TCRdb processed the 5' RACE reads anew with MiXCR; each CDR3 protein has one entry. This table holds about 270,000 distinct CDR3 sequences, more than 25% found once. The germline gives CDR1 SEHNR, CDR2 FQNEAQ (reference sequence). V shed 6 bases, J shed 6 bases, and the junction held 11 bases outside the gene matches. CDR3 length: 15 residues. This chain connects TRBV7-9 to TRBJ2-7; 10 bases match TRBD1. The sequence was obtained from a male donor with ankylosing spondylitis or in good health (not recorded which). The source material was blood, either unsorted or a sorted T cell fraction (not recorded which). The CDR3 DNA reads TGTGCCAGCAGACCCACCGGGACAGGGGCCCTCGAGCAGTACTTC. It encodes CASRPTGTGALEQYF.